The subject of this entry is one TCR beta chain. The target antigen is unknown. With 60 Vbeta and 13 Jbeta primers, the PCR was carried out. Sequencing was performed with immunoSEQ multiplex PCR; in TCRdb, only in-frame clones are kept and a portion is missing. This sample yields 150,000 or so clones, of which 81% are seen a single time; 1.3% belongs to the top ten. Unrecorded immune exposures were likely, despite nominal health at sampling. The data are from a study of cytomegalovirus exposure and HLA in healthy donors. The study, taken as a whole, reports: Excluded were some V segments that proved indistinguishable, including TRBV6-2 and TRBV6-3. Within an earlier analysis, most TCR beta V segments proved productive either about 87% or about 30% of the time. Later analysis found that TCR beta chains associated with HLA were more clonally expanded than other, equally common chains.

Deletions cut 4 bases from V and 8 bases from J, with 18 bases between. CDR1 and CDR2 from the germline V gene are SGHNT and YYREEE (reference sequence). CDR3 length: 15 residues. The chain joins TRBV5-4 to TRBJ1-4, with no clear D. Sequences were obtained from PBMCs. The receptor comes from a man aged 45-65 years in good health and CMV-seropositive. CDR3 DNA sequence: TGTGCCAGCAGCCCAAGTGAGGGAGCCGGAGAAAAACTGTTTTTT. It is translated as CASSPSEGAGEKLFF.